What follows are 9 T cell receptor beta chains derived from one specimen sequenced in a study of blood T cell repertoires in COVID-19. The table came from immunoSEQ multiplex PCR; TCRdb's copy has only in-frame clones and leaves some out. The sample has 110,000 or so clones, around 89% seen once. Sequenced: peripheral blood. These receptors all stem from a human donor in a cohort sampled during active COVID-19.

On this clone itself: At the DNA level, this CDR3 is encoded by other sequences in the same sample as well. V gene TRBV5-1 combines with J gene TRBJ2-7; 7 positions match TRBD1. CDR3 length: 14 amino acids. The ends lost 0 bases at V and 2 bases at J; junction bases unmatched: 2. CDR1 and CDR2 from the germline V gene are SGHRS and YFSETQ. CDR3 in amino acids: CASSLGQGAYEQYF. Here the CDR3 DNA reads TGCGCCAGCAGCTTGGGACAGGGCGCCTACGAGCAGTACTTC.

The chain recombines TRBV5-6 with TRBJ1-2; TRBD1 matches at 7 bases. This CDR3 has 17 residues. Germline CDR1 and CDR2: SGHDT and YYEEEE. V lost 1 base and J lost 0; bases outside the gene matches: 9. The CDR3 DNA reads TGTGCCAGCAGCTTGAGGAGGGGGCGCATCGCTAACTATGGCTACACCTTC. Protein: CASSLRRGRIANYGYTF.

The chain is built from TRBV5-4 and TRBJ2-1; 11 bases line up with TRBD2. The CDR3 covers 15 residues. CDR1 and CDR2 from the germline V gene are SGHNT and YYREEE (reference sequence). Unmatched junction bases numbered 4, after V lost 2 bases and J lost 6 bases. The CDR3 protein is CASSLRTSGLNEQFF. In DNA form, the CDR3 reads TGTGCCAGCAGCTTAAGGACTAGCGGGCTCAATGAGCAGTTCTTC.

The rearrangement uses TRBV2 and TRBJ2-3; 11 nucleotides agree with TRBD2. Germline V gene data show CDR1 as SNHLY and CDR2 as FYNNEI. This CDR3 has 16 amino acids. V was clipped by 4 bases and J by 5 bases; unmatched bases: 8. CDR3: CASSVPSGGKLDTQYF. CDR3 nucleotides: TGTGCCAGCAGTGTCCCTAGCGGGGGGAAGTTAGATACGCAGTATTTT.

J is TRBJ1-1 and V is TRBV6-2 or TRBV6-3; TRBD1 matches at 8 bases. Germline V gene data show CDR1 as MNHEY and CDR2 as SVGEGT. This CDR3 spans 20 amino acids. Trimming cost V 0 bases and J 0 bases; bases outside gene matches: 15. The DNA for the CDR3 is TGTGCCAGCAGTTACTCGCGGGCAGGGGGCACTGCAACCATGAACACTGAAGCTTTCTTT. Amino acid sequence: CASSYSRAGGTATMNTEAFF.

CDR3 region: CASSPENRAGGTDTQYF. The CDR3 nucleotides read TGTGCCAGCAGCCCGGAGAATCGGGCGGGGGGCACAGATACGCAGTATTTT. The V call is TRBV5-4, the J call TRBJ2-3; 7 bases fit TRBD2. The V and J ends lost 4 bases and 1 base, in that order; junction bases with no gene match: 12. The CDR3 runs 17 residues. The germline gives CDR1 SGHNT, CDR2 YYREEE (reference sequence).

The CDR3: CASSEARAGGKETQYF. CDR3 nucleotides: TGTGCCAGCAGTGAAGCCCGAGCGGGGGGTAAGGAGACCCAGTACTTC. This chain connects TRBV2 to TRBJ2-5; 9 positions match TRBD2. Germline trimming cut 0 bases from V and 5 bases from J; bases unmatched to any gene: 7. Germline CDR1 SNHLY, CDR2 FYNNEI. The CDR3 has 16 amino acids.

The rearrangement links TRBV12-3 or TRBV12-4 to TRBJ1-1; 7 bases align to TRBD1. CDR3 length: 12 residues. The ends lost 6 bases at V and 11 bases at J; junction bases unmatched: 9. The CDR3 region has the DNA TGTGCCAGCAGCTTGCTAGGGGGCCGGGCTTTCTTT. This encodes CASSLLGGRAFF.

The CDR3 bases are TGTGCCAGCAGTTTTTTTAGTGTCAGGGGGGCTCCCTCTAATGAAAAACTGTTTTTT. This codes for CASSFFSVRGAPSNEKLFF. The chain uses TRBV27 and TRBJ1-4; 7 bases are a match to TRBD1. Losses at the gene ends were 3 bases for V and 3 bases for J; bases not matched to a gene: 16. Germline CDR1 is MNHEY and CDR2 is SMNVEV (reference sequence). This CDR3 comprises 19 residues.